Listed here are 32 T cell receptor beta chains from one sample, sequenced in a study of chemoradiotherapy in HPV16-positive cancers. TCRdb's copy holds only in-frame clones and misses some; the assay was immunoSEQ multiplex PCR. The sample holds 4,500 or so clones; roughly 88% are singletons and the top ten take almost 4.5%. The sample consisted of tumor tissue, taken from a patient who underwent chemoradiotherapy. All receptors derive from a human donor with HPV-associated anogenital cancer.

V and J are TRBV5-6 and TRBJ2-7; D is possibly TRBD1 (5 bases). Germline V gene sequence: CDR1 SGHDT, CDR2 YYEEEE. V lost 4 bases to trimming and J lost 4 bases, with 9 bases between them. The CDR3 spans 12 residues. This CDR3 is CASSDSHYEQYF. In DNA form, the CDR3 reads TGTGCCAGCAGCGACAGTCATTACGAGCAGTACTTC. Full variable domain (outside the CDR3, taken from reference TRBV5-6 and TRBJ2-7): DAGVTQSPTHLIKTRGQQVTLRCSPKSGHDTVSWYQQALGQGPQFIFQYYEEEERQRGNFPDRFSGHQFPNYSSELNVNALLLGDSALYLCASSDSHYEQYFGPGTRLTVT.

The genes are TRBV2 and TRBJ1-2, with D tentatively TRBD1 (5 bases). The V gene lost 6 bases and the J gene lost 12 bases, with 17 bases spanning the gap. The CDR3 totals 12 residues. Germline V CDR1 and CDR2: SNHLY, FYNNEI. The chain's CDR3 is CASRPGATVHTF. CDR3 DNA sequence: TGTGCCAGCAGACCCGGGGCGACGGTGCACACCTTC.

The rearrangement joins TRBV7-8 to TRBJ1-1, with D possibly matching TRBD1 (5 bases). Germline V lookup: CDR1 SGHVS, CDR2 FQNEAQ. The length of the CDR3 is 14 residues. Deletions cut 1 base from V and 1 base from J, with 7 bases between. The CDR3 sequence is CASSLGTGNTEAFF. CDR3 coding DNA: TGTGCCAGCAGCTTAGGAACAGGGAACACTGAAGCTTTCTTT.

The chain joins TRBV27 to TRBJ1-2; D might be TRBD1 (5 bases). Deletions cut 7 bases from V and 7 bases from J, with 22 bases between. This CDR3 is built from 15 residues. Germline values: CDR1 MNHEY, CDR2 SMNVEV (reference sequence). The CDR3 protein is CASKPADSRVIGYTF. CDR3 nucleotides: TGTGCCAGCAAACCTGCTGACAGCAGGGTGATTGGCTACACCTTC.

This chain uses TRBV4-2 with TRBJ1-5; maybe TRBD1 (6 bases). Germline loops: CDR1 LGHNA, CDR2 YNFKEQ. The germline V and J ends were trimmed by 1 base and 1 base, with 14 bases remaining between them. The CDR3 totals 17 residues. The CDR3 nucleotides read TGTGCCAGCAGCCAAGGGGGGGCTAGGGGGAGCAATCAGCCCCAGCATTTT. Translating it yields CASSQGGARGSNQPQHF.

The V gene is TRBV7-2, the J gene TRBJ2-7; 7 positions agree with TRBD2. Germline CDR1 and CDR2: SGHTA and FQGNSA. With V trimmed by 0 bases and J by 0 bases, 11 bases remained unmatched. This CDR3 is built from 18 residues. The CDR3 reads CASSLAPTTSASSYEQYF. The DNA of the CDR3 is TGTGCCAGCAGCTTAGCGCCCACTACTAGCGCGAGCTCCTACGAGCAGTACTTC.

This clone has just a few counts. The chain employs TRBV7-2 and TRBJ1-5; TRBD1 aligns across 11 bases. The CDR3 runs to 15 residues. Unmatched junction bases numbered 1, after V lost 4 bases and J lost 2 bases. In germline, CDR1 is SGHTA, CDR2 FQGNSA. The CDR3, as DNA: TGTGCCAGCAGCTGGGGACAGGGGGGCAATCAGCCCCAGCATTTT. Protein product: CASSWGQGGNQPQHF.

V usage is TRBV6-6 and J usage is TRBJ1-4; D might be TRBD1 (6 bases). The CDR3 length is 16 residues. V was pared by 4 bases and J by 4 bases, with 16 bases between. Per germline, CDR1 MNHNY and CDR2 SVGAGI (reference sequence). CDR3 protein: CASSSDDRMVNEKLFF. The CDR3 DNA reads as TGTGCCAGCAGTTCCGACGACAGGATGGTTAATGAAAAACTGTTTTTT.

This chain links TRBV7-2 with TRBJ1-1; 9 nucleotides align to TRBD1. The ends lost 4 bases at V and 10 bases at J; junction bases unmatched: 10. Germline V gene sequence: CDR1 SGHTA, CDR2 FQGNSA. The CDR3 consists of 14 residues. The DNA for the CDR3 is TGTGCCAGCAGCTCTGTCCCGGGACAGGGTAGAGCTTTCTTT. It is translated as CASSSVPGQGRAFF.

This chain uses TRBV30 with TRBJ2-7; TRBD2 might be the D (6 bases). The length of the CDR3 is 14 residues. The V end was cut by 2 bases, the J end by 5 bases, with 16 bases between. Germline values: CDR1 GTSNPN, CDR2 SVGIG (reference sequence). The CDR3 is CAWSRGSGVNEQYF. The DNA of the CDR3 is TGTGCCTGGAGTCGGGGTAGCGGTGTGAACGAGCAGTACTTC.

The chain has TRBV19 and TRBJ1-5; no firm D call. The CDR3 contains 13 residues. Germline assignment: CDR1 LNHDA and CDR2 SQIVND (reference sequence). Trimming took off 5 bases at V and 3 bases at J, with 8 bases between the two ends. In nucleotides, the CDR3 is TGTGCCAGTAGTCGGGGAGTCAATCAGCCCCAGCATTTT. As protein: CASSRGVNQPQHF.

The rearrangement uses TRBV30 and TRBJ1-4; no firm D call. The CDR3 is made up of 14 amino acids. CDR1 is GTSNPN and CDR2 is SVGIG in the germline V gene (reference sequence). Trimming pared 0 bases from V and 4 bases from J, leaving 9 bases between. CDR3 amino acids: CAWSVLAHNEKLFF. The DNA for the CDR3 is TGTGCCTGGAGTGTGCTAGCCCATAATGAAAAACTGTTTTTT. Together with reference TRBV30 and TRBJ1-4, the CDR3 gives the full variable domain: SQTIHQWPATLVQPVGSPLSLECTVEGTSNPNLYWYRQAAGRGLQLLFYSVGIGQISSEVPQNLSASRPQDRQFILSSKKLLLSDSGFYLCAWSVLAHNEKLFFGSGTQLSVL.

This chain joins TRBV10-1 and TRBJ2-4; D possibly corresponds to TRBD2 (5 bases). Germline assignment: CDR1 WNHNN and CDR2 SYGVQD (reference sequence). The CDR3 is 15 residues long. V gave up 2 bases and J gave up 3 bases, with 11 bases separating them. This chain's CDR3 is CASSEEGLGKNIQYF. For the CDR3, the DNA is TGCGCCAGCAGTGAGGAGGGTTTGGGCAAAAACATTCAGTACTTC.

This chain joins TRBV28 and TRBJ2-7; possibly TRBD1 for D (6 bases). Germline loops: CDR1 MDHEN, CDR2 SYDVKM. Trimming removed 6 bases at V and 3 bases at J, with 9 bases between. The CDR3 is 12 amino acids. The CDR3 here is CASRQGDYEQYF. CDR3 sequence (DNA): TGTGCCAGCAGACAGGGCGACTACGAGCAGTACTTC.

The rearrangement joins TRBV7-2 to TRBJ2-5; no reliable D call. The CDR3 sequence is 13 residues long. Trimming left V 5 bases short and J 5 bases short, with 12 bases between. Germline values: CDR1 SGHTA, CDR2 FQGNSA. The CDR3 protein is CASSLPPMETQYF. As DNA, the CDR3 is TGTGCCAGCAGCCTACCCCCAATGGAGACCCAGTACTTC.

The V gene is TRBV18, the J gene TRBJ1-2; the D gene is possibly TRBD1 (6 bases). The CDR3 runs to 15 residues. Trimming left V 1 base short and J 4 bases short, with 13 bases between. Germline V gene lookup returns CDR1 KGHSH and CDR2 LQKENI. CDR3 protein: CASSPQRGAGYGYTF. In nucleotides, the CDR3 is TGTGCCAGCTCACCACAAAGGGGGGCTGGCTATGGCTACACCTTC.

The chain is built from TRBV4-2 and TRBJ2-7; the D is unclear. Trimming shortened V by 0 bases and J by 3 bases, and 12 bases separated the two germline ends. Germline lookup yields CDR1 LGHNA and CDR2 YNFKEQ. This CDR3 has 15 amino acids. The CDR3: CASSQDPALHYEQYF. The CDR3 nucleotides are TGTGCCAGCAGCCAAGATCCAGCTCTCCACTACGAGCAGTACTTC.

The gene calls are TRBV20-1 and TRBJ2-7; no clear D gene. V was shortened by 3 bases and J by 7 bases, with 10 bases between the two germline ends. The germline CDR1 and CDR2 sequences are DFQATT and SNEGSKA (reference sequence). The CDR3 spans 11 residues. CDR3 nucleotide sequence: TGCAGTGCTAGGTTGGGAAGGGAGCAGTACTTC. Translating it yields CSARLGREQYF.

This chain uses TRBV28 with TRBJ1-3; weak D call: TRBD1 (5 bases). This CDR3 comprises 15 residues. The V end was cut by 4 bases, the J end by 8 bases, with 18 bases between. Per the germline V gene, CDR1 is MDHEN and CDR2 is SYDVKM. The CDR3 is CASSSLEGQGHTIYF. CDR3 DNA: TGTGCCAGCAGTTCGCTGGAGGGGCAGGGCCACACCATATATTTT.

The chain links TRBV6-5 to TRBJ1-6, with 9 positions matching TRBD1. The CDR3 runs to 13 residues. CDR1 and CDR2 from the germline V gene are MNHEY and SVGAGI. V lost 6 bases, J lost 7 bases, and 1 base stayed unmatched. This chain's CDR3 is CASRDRGNSPLHF. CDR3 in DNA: TGTGCCAGCAGAGACAGGGGGAATTCACCCCTCCACTTT.

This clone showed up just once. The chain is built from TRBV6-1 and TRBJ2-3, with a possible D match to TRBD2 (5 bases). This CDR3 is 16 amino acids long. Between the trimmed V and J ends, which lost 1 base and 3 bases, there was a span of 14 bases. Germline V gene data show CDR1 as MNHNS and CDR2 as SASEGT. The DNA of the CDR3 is TGTGCCAGCAGTGAAGGTAGACGGGATTCAACAGATACGCAGTATTTT. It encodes CASSEGRRDSTDTQYF.

The CDR3 region has the DNA TGTGCCAGCAGCTTACTGGGACAGGGGGCTGACGAGCAGTACTTC. It specifies CASSLLGQGADEQYF. This chain connects TRBV7-2 to TRBJ2-7; TRBD1 aligns across 12 bases. With V trimmed by 2 bases and J by 5 bases, 4 bases remained unmatched. Germline CDR1 and CDR2: SGHTA and FQGNSA. There are 15 residues in the CDR3.

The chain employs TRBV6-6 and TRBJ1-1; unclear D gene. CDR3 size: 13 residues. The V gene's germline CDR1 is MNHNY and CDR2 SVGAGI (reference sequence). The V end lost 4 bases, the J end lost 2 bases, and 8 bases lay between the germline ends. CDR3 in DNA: TGTGCCAGCAGTTTTGGATCTAACACTGAAGCTTTCTTT. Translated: CASSFGSNTEAFF.

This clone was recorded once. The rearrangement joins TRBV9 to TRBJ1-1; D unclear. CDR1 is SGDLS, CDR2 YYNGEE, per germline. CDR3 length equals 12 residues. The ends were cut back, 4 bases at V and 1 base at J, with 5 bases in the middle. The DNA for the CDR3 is TGTGCCAGCAGCCGGGGGAACACTGAAGCTTTCTTT. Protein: CASSRGNTEAFF.

The CDR3 DNA follows: TGTGCCAGCAGCCAAGGCGGGACTACATTCTACGAGCAGTACTTC. Amino acid sequence: CASSQGGTTFYEQYF. The chain combines TRBV4-2 with TRBJ2-7; 7 nucleotides agree with TRBD2. The CDR3 consists of 15 residues. CDR1 is LGHNA and CDR2 is YNFKEQ in the germline V gene. V shed 1 base and J 3 bases; nucleotides not matched to a gene: 6.

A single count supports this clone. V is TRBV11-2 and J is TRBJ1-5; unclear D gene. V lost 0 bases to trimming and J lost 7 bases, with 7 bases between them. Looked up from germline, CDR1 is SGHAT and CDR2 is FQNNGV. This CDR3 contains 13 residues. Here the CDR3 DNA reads TGTGCCAGCAGCTTAGATCTGGCACAGCCCCAGCATTTT. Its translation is CASSLDLAQPQHF.

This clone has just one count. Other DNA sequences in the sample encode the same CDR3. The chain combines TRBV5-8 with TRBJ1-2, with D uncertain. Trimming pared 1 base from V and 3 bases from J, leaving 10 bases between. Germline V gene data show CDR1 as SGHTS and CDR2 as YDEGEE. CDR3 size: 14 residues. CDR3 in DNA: TGTGCCAGCAGCTTGAGGGCAGTCGACTATGGCTACACCTTC. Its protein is CASSLRAVDYGYTF.

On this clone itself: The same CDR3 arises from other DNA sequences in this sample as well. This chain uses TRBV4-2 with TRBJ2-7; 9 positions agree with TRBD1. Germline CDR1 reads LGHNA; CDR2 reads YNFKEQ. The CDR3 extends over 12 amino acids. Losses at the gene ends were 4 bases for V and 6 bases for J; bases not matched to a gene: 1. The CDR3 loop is CASSLDRGEQYF. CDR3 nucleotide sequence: TGTGCCAGCAGCCTGGACAGGGGCGAGCAGTACTTC.

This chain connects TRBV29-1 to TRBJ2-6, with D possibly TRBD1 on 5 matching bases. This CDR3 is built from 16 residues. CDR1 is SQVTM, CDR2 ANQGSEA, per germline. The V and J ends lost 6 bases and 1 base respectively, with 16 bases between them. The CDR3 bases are TGCAGCGTACAACAGGACATAAATTCTGGGGCCAACGTCCTGACTTTC. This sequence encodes CSVQQDINSGANVLTF.

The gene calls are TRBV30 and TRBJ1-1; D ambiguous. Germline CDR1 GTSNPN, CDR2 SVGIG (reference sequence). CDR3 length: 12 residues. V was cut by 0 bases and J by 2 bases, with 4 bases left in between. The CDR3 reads CAWSVSNTEAFF. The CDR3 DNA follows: TGTGCCTGGAGTGTTTCTAACACTGAAGCTTTCTTT.

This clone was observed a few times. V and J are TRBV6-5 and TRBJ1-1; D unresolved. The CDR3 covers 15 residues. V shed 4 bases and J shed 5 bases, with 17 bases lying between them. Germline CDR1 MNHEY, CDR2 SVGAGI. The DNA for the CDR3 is TGTGCCAGCAGTTGGGTGATAGGAGGGAATACTGAAGCTTTCTTT. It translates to CASSWVIGGNTEAFF.

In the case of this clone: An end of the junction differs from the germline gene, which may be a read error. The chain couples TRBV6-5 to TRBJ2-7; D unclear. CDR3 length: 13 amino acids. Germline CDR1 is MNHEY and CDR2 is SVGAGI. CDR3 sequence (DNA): TGTGCCAGCTCAAGGACGACCTCCTCCGAGCAGTACTTC. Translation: CASSRTTSSEQYF.